The 30 T cell receptor beta chains given below trace back to one sample, sequenced in a study of patients and donors after allogeneic stem cell transplantation. A single record per CDR3 protein comes from TCRdb applying MiXCR to the RT-PCR reads. The data contain 70,000 to 85,000 distinct CDR3 sequences, about 26% of them singletons. Material: blood, either unsorted or a sorted T cell fraction (not recorded which). The source is a human donor who was either an allogeneic HSCT recipient or a stem cell or donor lymphocyte infusion donor (not recorded which). It is not recorded whose cells these are; they may come from a transplant donor.

This clonotype was recorded many times. The genes are TRBV18 and TRBJ1-5; 12 bases match TRBD1. The CDR3 runs to 15 residues. The V gene end was trimmed by 6 bases and the J gene end by 10 bases; junction bases not matched to a gene: 10. The germline gives CDR1 KGHSH, CDR2 LQKENI. The CDR3 sequence is CASSLTGTGGDPQHF. CDR3 in DNA: TGTGCCAGCTCCCTCACCGGGACAGGGGGCGATCCCCAGCATTTT.

This clonotype was seen a handful of times. The chain employs TRBV11-2 and TRBJ2-5; no firm D call. The CDR3 runs to 13 residues. Germline V gives CDR1 SGHAT, CDR2 FQNNGV. V lost 0 bases and J lost 1, with 3 bases in between. This CDR3 is CASSLDSQETQYF. CDR3 sequence (DNA): TGTGCCAGCAGCTTAGACAGCCAAGAGACCCAGTACTTC.

This clonotype was picked up a small number of times. The chain carries TRBV5-1 and TRBJ2-1; the match to TRBD1 covers 10 bases. V shed 2 bases and J 1 base; nucleotides not matched to a gene: 12. Germline V gene lookup returns CDR1 SGHRS and CDR2 YFSETQ. The CDR3 has 19 residues. The CDR3 reads CASSFEFGTGEVSYNEQFF. CDR3 nucleotide sequence: TGCGCCAGCAGCTTCGAATTCGGGACAGGGGAAGTTTCCTACAATGAGCAGTTCTTC.

The gene calls are TRBV20-1 and TRBJ2-1; TRBD2 matches at 8 bases. The CDR3 sequence is 15 residues long. Losses at the gene ends were 6 bases for V and 4 bases for J; bases not matched to a gene: 11. Germline CDR1 and CDR2: DFQATT and SNEGSKA (reference sequence). CDR3 nucleotide sequence: TGCAGTGCGCAGCATAGCGGGGCCGGGTACAATGAGCAGTTCTTC. Protein sequence: CSAQHSGAGYNEQFF.

The table lists this clonotype with a few counts. This chain connects TRBV6-5 to TRBJ2-5, with TRBD1 identical over 7 bases. Germline CDR1 and CDR2: MNHEY and SVGAGI. CDR3 length: 14 amino acids. With 4 bases clipped from V and 4 bases from J, the junction kept 6 bases outside the gene matches. The CDR3 is CASSSTGLGETQYF. The DNA of the CDR3 is TGTGCCAGCAGTTCGACAGGGCTCGGAGAGACCCAGTACTTC.

The CDR3 coding sequence is TGTGCCAGCAGTTACGACTTGGGACGGCGGGATGAAAAACTGTTTTTT. This translates into CASSYDLGRRDEKLFF. The genes are TRBV6-6 and TRBJ1-4, with D maybe TRBD1 (5 bases). Deletions cut 2 bases from V and 6 bases from J, with 16 bases between. This CDR3 is 16 amino acids long. From germline, CDR1 is MNHNY and CDR2 SVGAGI (reference sequence).

Many counts were recorded for this clonotype. The V gene is TRBV15, the J gene TRBJ2-4; D perhaps matches TRBD1 (6 bases). Trimming left V 4 bases short and J 0 bases short, with 10 bases between. Germline lookup yields CDR1 LNHNV and CDR2 YYDKDF (reference sequence). The CDR3 has 15 residues. DNA for the CDR3: TGTGCCACCAGCAATGGACAGCTAGCCAAAAACATTCAGTACTTC. This gives the protein CATSNGQLAKNIQYF.

This clonotype was seen more than once but under ten times. The rearrangement links TRBV3-1 to TRBJ2-1; 10 bases line up with TRBD2. The CDR3 covers 15 residues. The junction had 4 bases not matched to a gene; V was cut back by 4 bases and J by 4 bases. The germline CDR1 and CDR2 sequences are LGHDT and YNNKEL (reference sequence). The CDR3 loop reads CASSPQRGGYNEQFF. The DNA for the CDR3 is TGTGCCAGCAGCCCTCAGCGGGGGGGATACAATGAGCAGTTCTTC.

The V gene is TRBV5-5, the J gene TRBJ1-1; the D gene is possibly TRBD1 (6 bases). The V end lost 1 base, the J end lost 5 bases, and 12 bases lay between the germline ends. The CDR3 has 14 residues. From germline, CDR1 is SGHKS and CDR2 YYEKEE (reference sequence). In nucleotides, the CDR3 is TGTGCCAGCAGCTTGCGGGGGGCCTATACTGAAGCTTTCTTT. This sequence encodes CASSLRGAYTEAFF.

The chain carries TRBV14 and TRBJ2-1; the match to TRBD2 covers 8 bases. V lost 3 bases and J lost 4; bases outside the gene matches: 8. Germline CDR1 and CDR2: SGHDN and FVKESK. CDR3 length equals 16 residues. The CDR3 DNA reads TGTGCCAGCAGCCAGCGGACGGGGGGGCCTTACAATGAGCAGTTCTTC. Translation: CASSQRTGGPYNEQFF.

The chain employs TRBV7-9 and TRBJ2-7; 9 bases agree with TRBD1. The CDR3 contains 15 residues. V lost 4 bases, J lost 4 bases, and 8 bases stayed unmatched. Per the germline V gene, CDR1 is SEHNR and CDR2 is FQNEAQ (reference sequence). CDR3 sequence: CASSSPGTGSYEQYF. The CDR3 DNA is TGTGCCAGCAGCTCACCCGGGACAGGGAGTTACGAGCAGTACTTC.

Only a few counts were recorded for this clonotype. This chain connects TRBV7-2 to TRBJ1-5, with D unclear. CDR1 is SGHTA and CDR2 is FQGNSA in the germline V gene. The CDR3 sequence is 16 residues long. The V end lost 2 bases, the J end lost 0 bases, and 11 bases lay between the germline ends. The chain's CDR3 is CASSLNRKDSNQPQHF. The CDR3 coding sequence is TGTGCCAGCAGCTTAAATCGGAAGGATAGCAATCAGCCCCAGCATTTT.

This clonotype came up many times. V gene TRBV3-1 combines with J gene TRBJ2-2; D is unclear. This CDR3 comprises 12 residues. Per germline, CDR1 LGHDT and CDR2 YNNKEL (reference sequence). V was trimmed by 0 bases and J by 9 bases, leaving 5 bases between them. The CDR3 nucleotides are TGTGCCAGCAGCCAAGATGGATGGGAGCTGTTTTTT. Translating gives CASSQDGWELFF.

V usage is TRBV12-3 or TRBV12-4 and J usage is TRBJ2-2; 10 positions agree with TRBD2. This CDR3 is built from 15 residues. V dropped 1 base and J dropped 6; count of bases not matched to a gene: 2. CDR3 in amino acids: CASSLGLAGAGELFF. The CDR3 DNA sequence: TGTGCCAGCAGTTTAGGACTAGCGGGTGCCGGGGAGCTGTTTTTT.

The V and J genes are TRBV5-5 and TRBJ2-7, with D hard to call. This CDR3 contains 12 residues. Germline V gene lookup returns CDR1 SGHKS and CDR2 YYEKEE (reference sequence). Trimming took off 1 base at V and 3 bases at J, with 5 bases between the two ends. The DNA for the CDR3 is TGTGCCAGCAGCTTGAATGGCTACGAGCAGTACTTC. This codes for CASSLNGYEQYF.

J is TRBJ2-3 and V is TRBV12-3 or TRBV12-4, with 10 bases fitting TRBD1. The CDR3 has 14 residues. The V gene end was trimmed by 4 bases and the J gene end by 5 bases; junction bases not matched to a gene: 3. The CDR3 coding sequence is TGTGCCAGCAGTTCCTGGACAGGGGGAGATACGCAGTATTTT. Its protein product is CASSSWTGGDTQYF.

This clonotype was counted a few times. J is TRBJ1-1 and V is TRBV5-1, with a weak D call TRBD1 (6 bases). The CDR3 is 14 residues long. Trimming pared 3 bases from V and 4 bases from J, leaving 13 bases between. Germline-derived CDR1 and CDR2 are SGHRS and YFSETQ. CDR3 loop: CASSSWTDITEAFF. In DNA form, the CDR3 reads TGCGCCAGCAGCTCTTGGACAGACATCACTGAAGCTTTCTTT.

CDR3 bases: TGTGCCAGCAGCTCTACAAGACAGGGCCAGGATGAGCAGTTCTTC. Protein: CASSSTRQGQDEQFF. This chain connects TRBV13 to TRBJ2-1; 7 bases align to TRBD1. Germline V gene lookup returns CDR1 PRHDT and CDR2 FYEKMQ (reference sequence). The V gene end was trimmed by 4 bases and the J gene end by 8 bases; junction bases not matched to a gene: 11. The CDR3 has 15 amino acids.

This clonotype was seen a few times. The V gene is TRBV12-3 or TRBV12-4, the J gene TRBJ1-5; D remains unclear. There are 14 residues in the CDR3. The ends were cut back, 6 bases at V and 2 bases at J, with 11 bases in the middle. The CDR3 region is CASSQNIRNQPQHF. In nucleotides, the CDR3 is TGTGCCAGCAGCCAAAATATTCGCAATCAGCCCCAGCATTTT.

This clonotype was observed a few times. V is TRBV10-3 and J is TRBJ1-2; 9 bases are a match to TRBD1. V dropped 6 bases and J dropped 6; count of bases not matched to a gene: 5. The CDR3 consists of 13 residues. CDR1 and CDR2 from the germline V gene are ENHRY and SYGVKD. In DNA, the CDR3 is TGTGCCATCAGCGCCACAGGGGGCCATGGCTACACCTTC. This codes for CAISATGGHGYTF.

Only a few counts were recorded for this clonotype. The chain uses TRBV6-6 and TRBJ1-5; 9 bases are a match to TRBD1. The J segment lost 3 bases and the V segment lost 4 bases, leaving 4 bases of the junction unmatched. This CDR3 has 15 amino acids. Germline V gives CDR1 MNHNY, CDR2 SVGAGI (reference sequence). Here the CDR3 reads CASSSRTGVNQPQHF. The DNA of the CDR3 is TGTGCCAGCAGTTCGAGGACAGGGGTCAATCAGCCCCAGCATTTT.

The chain links TRBV28 to TRBJ2-1; D uncertain. The CDR3 runs to 11 residues. Germline V gene lookup returns CDR1 MDHEN and CDR2 SYDVKM. Between the trimmed V and J ends, which lost 1 base and 10 bases, there was a span of 5 bases. The CDR3 nucleotides are TGTGCCAGCAGTTTATTTACGGAGCAGTTCTTC. It is translated as CASSLFTEQFF.

This chain connects TRBV7-9 to TRBJ2-7, with D possibly TRBD1 on 6 matching bases. Trimming stripped 4 bases from V and 5 bases from J, with 9 bases between. In germline, CDR1 is SEHNR, CDR2 FQNEAQ (reference sequence). The CDR3 contains 12 residues. The CDR3, as DNA: TGTGCCAGCAGCTGGGGGCTACACGAGCAGTACTTC. Protein sequence: CASSWGLHEQYF.

This clonotype was seen many times. The DNA for the CDR3 is TGCAGTGCTAGAGGGACAGGGGACCGCTATGGCTACACCTTC. The encoded protein is CSARGTGDRYGYTF. V is TRBV20-1 and J is TRBJ1-2, with 9 positions matching TRBD1. The CDR3 consists of 14 residues. The V gene end was trimmed by 1 base and the J gene end by 4 bases; junction bases not matched to a gene: 4. Germline V gene lookup returns CDR1 DFQATT and CDR2 SNEGSKA (reference sequence).

This clonotype was observed a handful of times. The chain uses TRBV12-3 or TRBV12-4 and TRBJ1-2; a possible D gene is TRBD1 (6 bases). The length of the CDR3 is 14 residues. The V and J ends lost 5 bases and 7 bases respectively, with 17 bases between them. CDR3 bases: TGTGCCAGCAGTCTAAGTCCGGGGGCGGGTGGCTACACCTTC. It encodes CASSLSPGAGGYTF.

This chain uses TRBV24-1 with TRBJ1-1; unclear D gene. CDR3 length: 14 residues. The germline V gene has CDR1 KGHDR and CDR2 SFDVKD. Trimming shortened V by 2 bases and J by 1 base, and 7 bases separated the two germline ends. The CDR3 bases are TGTGCCACCAGTGATTCCCGGAGGAACACTGAAGCTTTCTTT. It encodes CATSDSRRNTEAFF.

The chain has TRBV3-1 and TRBJ2-5; D is ambiguous. The germline CDR1 and CDR2 sequences are LGHDT and YNNKEL (reference sequence). The CDR3 loop spans 13 amino acids. Trimming shortened V by 0 bases and J by 2 bases, and 4 bases separated the two germline ends. CDR3 in amino acids: CASSQEGQETQYF. The CDR3 region has the DNA TGTGCCAGCAGCCAAGAGGGACAAGAGACCCAGTACTTC.

The rearrangement links TRBV24-1 to TRBJ2-2; 7 bases fit TRBD2. CDR1 and CDR2 from the germline V gene are KGHDR and SFDVKD. V lost 10 bases and J lost 5; bases outside the gene matches: 12. The CDR3 runs 15 residues. The CDR3 DNA reads as TGTGCCACGGCGGGCGGGCGGGAGAGTACCGGGGAGCTGTTTTTT. Translation gives CATAGGRESTGELFF.

In its sample, this clonotype was seen a few times. The chain is built from TRBV27 and TRBJ1-2; weak D call: TRBD1 (6 bases). The CDR3 is made up of 16 amino acids. With 5 bases removed from V and 0 bases from J, the gap between germline ends came to 16 bases. In germline, CDR1 is MNHEY, CDR2 SMNVEV (reference sequence). CDR3 bases: TGTGCCAGCAGTCCCACAGGGATCCCAGCTAACTATGGCTACACCTTC. The encoded protein is CASSPTGIPANYGYTF.

The J gene is TRBJ2-3, the V gene TRBV29-1; D might be TRBD1 or TRBD2, each matching 6 bases. In germline, CDR1 is SQVTM, CDR2 ANQGSEA. The V and J ends lost 6 bases and 2 bases respectively, with 15 bases between them. This CDR3 has 14 residues. CDR3 region: CSVRGGFHTDTQYF. The DNA for the CDR3 is TGCAGCGTACGAGGGGGGTTTCACACAGATACGCAGTATTTT.